What follows are 5 T cell receptor beta chains derived from one specimen sequenced in a study of shared clonotypes between healthy human individuals. Sequencing was performed with immunoSEQ multiplex PCR; in TCRdb, only in-frame clones are kept and a portion is missing. The repertoire holds roughly 650,000 clones, with roughly 97% as singletons. Sequencing input: naive CD4+ T cells sorted from blood. Subset indicated: CD45RA+ positively selected. Every receptor here comes from a woman in her 30s in good health.

In the case of this clone: Other DNA sequences within the sample encode an identical CDR3. Here the CDR3 DNA reads TGTGCCAGCCGAACAACTAATGAAAAACTGTTTTTT. Protein: CASRTTNEKLFF. The chain links TRBV28 to TRBJ1-4; D unresolved. Germline V CDR1 and CDR2: MDHEN, SYDVKM. This CDR3 has 12 amino acids. The V gene lost 8 bases and the J gene lost 0 bases, with 4 bases spanning the gap. The whole variable domain, remainder taken from reference TRBV28 and TRBJ1-4, is DVKVTQSSRYLVKRTGEKVFLECVQDMDHENMFWYRQDPGLGLRLIYFSYDVKMKEKGDIPEGYSVSREKKERFSLILESASTNQTSMYLCASRTTNEKLFFGSGTQLSVL.

This chain uses TRBV10-2 with TRBJ2-7; TRBD2 is a possible D gene (6 bases). Germline CDR1 WSHSY, CDR2 SAAADI. This CDR3 has 14 amino acids. The V and J ends lost 4 bases and 3 bases respectively, with 13 bases between them. CDR3 coding DNA: TGCGCCAGCAGTGGCCTAGCGACGAACTACGAGCAGTACTTC. Translated, it gives CASSGLATNYEQYF.

The V gene is TRBV6-1, the J gene TRBJ2-1; D remains unclear. The ends were cut back, 10 bases at V and 6 bases at J, with 16 bases in the middle. This CDR3 is 13 amino acids long. The germline CDR1 and CDR2 sequences are MNHNS and SASEGT. The CDR3 coding sequence is TGTGCCACTGAACCCACAGTGATCAATGAGCAGTTCTTC. Translation gives CATEPTVINEQFF.

Regarding this clone: One junction end does not reproduce the germline sequence, and a read error may be involved. V gene TRBV28 combines with J gene TRBJ1-2; 8 nucleotides agree with TRBD1. Germline V gene lookup returns CDR1 MDHEN and CDR2 SYDVKM. The CDR3 spans 16 residues. DNA for the CDR3: TGTGCCAGCAGGGGCCCTCCAGGGGGCGCGTACTATAGCTACACCTTC. This codes for CASRGPPGGAYYSYTF.

V is TRBV9 and J is TRBJ2-5; 7 bases map to TRBD1. V dropped 0 bases and J dropped 5; count of bases not matched to a gene: 4. This CDR3 region has 14 residues. Germline lookup yields CDR1 SGDLS and CDR2 YYNGEE. Here the CDR3 reads CASSVERGPETQYF. CDR3 bases: TGTGCCAGCAGCGTAGAGAGGGGGCCGGAGACCCAGTACTTC.